This is a list of T cell receptor beta chains from one sample in a study of blood T cell repertoires in COVID-19. TCRdb's copy holds only in-frame clones and misses some; the assay was immunoSEQ multiplex PCR. The data contain around 280,000 clones, approximately 83% of them singletons. Sequenced input: peripheral blood. The receptors derive from a woman under 40 who had recovered from COVID-19. Each CDR3 is given with its conserved first and last residue. The D gene is left open where the match is weak. Size tells how often a clone was seen (once, few, many) or the class of an expanded clone, and some rows leave it out.

14	TRBJ1-2	NA	TRBV5-4	NA	CASSLIVGAYGYTF	TGTGCCAGCAGCTTGATAGTGGGGGCCTATGGCTACACCTTC
15	TRBJ1-2	NA	TRBV10-3	NA	CAISGQQGADYGYTF	TGTGCCATCAGTGGACAACAGGGTGCGGACTATGGCTACACCTTC
14	TRBJ2-3	TRBD2	TRBV29-1	NA	CSVDNRGGSDTQYF	TGCAGCGTTGACAACCGGGGAGGGTCAGATACGCAGTATTTT
13	TRBJ2-7	NA	TRBV9	NA	CASSVGAAHEQYF	TGTGCCAGCAGCGTAGGGGCCGCTCACGAGCAGTACTTC
12	TRBJ2-2	NA	TRBV29-1	NA	CSTGQNTGELFF	TGCAGCACAGGACAGAACACCGGGGAGCTGTTTTTT
13	TRBJ1-1	NA	TRBV11-1	few	CASSFSGGTEAFF	TGTGCCAGCAGTTTCTCGGGGGGCACTGAAGCTTTCTTT
14	TRBJ2-7	NA	TRBV19	NA	CASSIAYSSYEQYF	TGTGCCAGTAGTATCGCGTACAGCTCCTACGAGCAGTACTTC
13	TRBJ2-7	NA	TRBV12-3/TRBV12-4	once	CASSLAYREEQYF	TGTGCCAGCAGTTTAGCTTACAGGGAAGAGCAGTACTTC
12	TRBJ1-1	NA	TRBV2	once	CASSDRVTEAFF	TGTGCCAGCAGTGACAGGGTCACTGAAGCTTTCTTT
15	TRBJ2-7	TRBD1	TRBV6-5	NA	CASSYTGQGYYEQYF	TGTGCCAGCAGTTACACAGGACAGGGATACTACGAGCAGTACTTC
15	TRBJ2-7	NA	TRBV4-3	NA	CASWGLGWEVDEQYF	TGCGCCAGCTGGGGCCTGGGGTGGGAAGTGGACGAGCAGTACTTC
15	TRBJ2-1	TRBD2	TRBV7-6	NA	CASSHGTSGHNEQFF	TGTGCCAGCAGCCACGGGACTAGCGGGCACAATGAGCAGTTCTTC
15	TRBJ2-7	TRBD1	TRBV28	NA	CASSGLGTGRTKQYF	TGTGCCAGCAGCGGTTTGGGGACAGGGCGGACGAAGCAGTACTTC
14	TRBJ2-7	TRBD2	TRBV6-5	NA	CASKSELAVYEQYF	TGTGCCAGCAAGTCGGAACTAGCGGTCTACGAGCAGTACTTC
12	TRBJ2-7	TRBD1	TRBV12-3/TRBV12-4	NA	CASSNRGQGQYF	TGTGCCAGCAGTAACAGGGGGCAGGGCCAGTACTTC
15	TRBJ1-5	NA	TRBV18	NA	CASSPLRQTNQPQHF	TGTGCCAGCTCACCACTCCGACAGACCAATCAGCCCCAGCATTTT
12	TRBJ2-1	TRBD1	TRBV6-6	NA	CASSSARGEQFF	TGTGCCAGCAGTTCCGCCAGGGGGGAGCAGTTCTTC
16	TRBJ2-2	TRBD2	TRBV5-4	NA	CASSLHGGGAAGELFF	TGTGCCAGCAGCTTGCACGGCGGGGGGGCGGCCGGGGAGCTGTTTTTT
12	TRBJ2-7	NA	TRBV18	NA	CASSPSLYEQYF	TGTGCCAGCTCACCCTCCCTCTACGAGCAGTACTTC
14	TRBJ2-1	NA	TRBV2	once	CASRGQGMYNEQFF	TGTGCCAGCAGAGGGCAGGGGATGTACAATGAGCAGTTCTTC
13	TRBJ1-1	NA	TRBV5-5	NA	CASSLTVTDVSFF	TGTGCCAGCAGCTTAACAGTCACCGACGTTTCCTTCTTT